This T cell receptor (beta chain) is from a study of blood T cell repertoires in COVID-19. For the study at large: The study drew acute and convalescent COVID-19 samples from the United States, Italy and Spain. From T cells, B-cell-depleted T cells, or PBMCs came the material, which was cDNA or gDNA.

The CDR3 spans 14 residues. Trimming shortened V by 1 base and J by 4 bases, and 10 bases separated the two germline ends. The germline CDR1 and CDR2 sequences are SGHTA and FQGNSA. Authors' data handling: Amplification from reference gene primers served as the basis for estimated nucleated cell counts. The protocol was immunoSEQ multiplex PCR, while the TCRdb copy is restricted to in-frame clones and leaves out a portion. That table is the source of V, J and clone size, and D and trimming were worked out from the DNA. The repertoire includes tens of thousands of clones, approximately 89% of them detected once, and less than 9% sits in the top ten.

The origin of this receptor is a man aged 45 to 65 with acute or convalescent COVID-19. J is TRBJ1-1 and V is TRBV7-2; D not certain. Source material: peripheral blood. The CDR3 sequence is CASSLVAVGTEAFF. CDR3 bases: TGTGCCAGCAGCTTAGTAGCTGTGGGCACTGAAGCTTTCTTT.